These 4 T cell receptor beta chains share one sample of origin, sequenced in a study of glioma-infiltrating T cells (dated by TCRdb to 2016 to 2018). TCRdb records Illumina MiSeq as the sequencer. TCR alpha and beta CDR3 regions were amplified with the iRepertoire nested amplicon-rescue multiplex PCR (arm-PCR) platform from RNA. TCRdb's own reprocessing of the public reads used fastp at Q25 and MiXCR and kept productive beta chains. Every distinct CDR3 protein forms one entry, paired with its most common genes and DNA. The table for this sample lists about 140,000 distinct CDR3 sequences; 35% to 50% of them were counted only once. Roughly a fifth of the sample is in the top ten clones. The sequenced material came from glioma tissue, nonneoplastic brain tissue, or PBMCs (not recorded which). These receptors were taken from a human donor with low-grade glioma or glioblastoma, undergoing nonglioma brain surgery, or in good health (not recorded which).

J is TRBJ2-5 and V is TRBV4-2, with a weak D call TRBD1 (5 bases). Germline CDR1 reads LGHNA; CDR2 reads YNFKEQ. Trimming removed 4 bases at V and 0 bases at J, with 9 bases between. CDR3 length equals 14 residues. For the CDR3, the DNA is TGTGCCAGCAGCCGGCTGACAGACCAAGAGACCCAGTACTTC. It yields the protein CASSRLTDQETQYF.

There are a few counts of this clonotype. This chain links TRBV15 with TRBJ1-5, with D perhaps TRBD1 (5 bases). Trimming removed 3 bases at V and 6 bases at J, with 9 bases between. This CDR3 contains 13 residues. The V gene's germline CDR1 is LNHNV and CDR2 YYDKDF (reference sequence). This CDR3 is CATSRRGVQPQHF. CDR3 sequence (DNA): TGTGCCACCAGCAGGCGGGGGGTTCAGCCCCAGCATTTT.

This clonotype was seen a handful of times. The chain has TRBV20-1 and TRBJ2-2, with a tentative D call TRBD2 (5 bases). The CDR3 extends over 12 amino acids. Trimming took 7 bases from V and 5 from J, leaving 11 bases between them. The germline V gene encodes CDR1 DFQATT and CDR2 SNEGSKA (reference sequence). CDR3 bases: TGCAGTGGAGCGCCGGGGACCGGGGAGCTGTTTTTT. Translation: CSGAPGTGELFF.

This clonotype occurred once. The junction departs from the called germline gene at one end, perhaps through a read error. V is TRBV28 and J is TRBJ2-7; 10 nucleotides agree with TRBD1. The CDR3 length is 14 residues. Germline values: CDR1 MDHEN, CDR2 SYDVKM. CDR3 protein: CAGSLGTGAYEQYF. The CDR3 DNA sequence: TGTGCCGGCAGTTTAGGGACAGGGGCCTACGAGCAGTACTTC.